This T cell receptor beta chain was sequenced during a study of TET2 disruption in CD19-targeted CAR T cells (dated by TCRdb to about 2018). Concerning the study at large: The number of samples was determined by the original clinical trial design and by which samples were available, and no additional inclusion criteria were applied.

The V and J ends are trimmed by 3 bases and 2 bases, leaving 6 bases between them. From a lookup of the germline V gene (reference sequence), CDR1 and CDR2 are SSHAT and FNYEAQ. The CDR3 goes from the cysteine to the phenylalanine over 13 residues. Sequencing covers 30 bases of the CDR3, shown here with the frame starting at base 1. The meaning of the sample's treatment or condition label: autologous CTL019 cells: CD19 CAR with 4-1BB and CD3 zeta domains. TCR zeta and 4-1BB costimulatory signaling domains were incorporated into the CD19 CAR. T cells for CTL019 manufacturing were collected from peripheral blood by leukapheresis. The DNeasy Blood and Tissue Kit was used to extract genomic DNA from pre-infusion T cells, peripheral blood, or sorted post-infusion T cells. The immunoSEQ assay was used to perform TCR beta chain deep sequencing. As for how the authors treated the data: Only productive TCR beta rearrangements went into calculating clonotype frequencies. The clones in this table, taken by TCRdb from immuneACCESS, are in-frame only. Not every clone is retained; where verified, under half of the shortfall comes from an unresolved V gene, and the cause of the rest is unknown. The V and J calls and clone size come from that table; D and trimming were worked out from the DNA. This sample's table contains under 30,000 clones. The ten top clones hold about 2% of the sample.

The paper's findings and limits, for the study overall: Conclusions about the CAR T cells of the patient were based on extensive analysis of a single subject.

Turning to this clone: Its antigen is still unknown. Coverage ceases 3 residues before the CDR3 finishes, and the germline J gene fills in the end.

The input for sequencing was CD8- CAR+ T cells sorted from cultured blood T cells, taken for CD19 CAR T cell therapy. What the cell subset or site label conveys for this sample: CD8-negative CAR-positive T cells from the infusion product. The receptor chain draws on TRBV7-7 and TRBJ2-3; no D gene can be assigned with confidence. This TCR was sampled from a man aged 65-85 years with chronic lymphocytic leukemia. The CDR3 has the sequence CASSFQITDTQYF. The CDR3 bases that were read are TGTGCCAGCAGCTTTCAGATCACAGATACG.